The 13 T cell receptor beta chains below were found in one sample sequenced in a study of graft-versus-host responses after intestinal transplantation. Clones were sequenced by immunoSEQ multiplex PCR, and TCRdb holds only the in-frame ones, with some missing. Among around 100,000 clones, 93% were seen once, and the ten largest hold 1% to 1.5%. For these TCRs, the target antigens are not known. Sequences were derived from unstimulated CD8+ T cells sorted from spleen or lymph node cells, sampled before intestinal transplant. The receptor source for this set is a human donor who received an intestinal transplant.

This sequence joins TRBV2 and TRBJ1-3; D might be TRBD1 (5 bases). CDR1 SNHLY and CDR2 FYNNEI come from the germline V gene. The V end lost 10 bases, the J end lost 3 bases, and 16 bases lay between the germline ends. The CDR3 is made up of 14 amino acids. CDR3 nucleotides: TGTGCCAACGACGGACACACCCTTGGAAACACCATATATTTT. It yields the protein CANDGHTLGNTIYF.

V and J are TRBV6-5 and TRBJ2-3, with TRBD2 as a possible D gene (5 bases). The CDR3 spans 13 residues. Trimming shortened V by 2 bases and J by 5 bases, and 8 bases separated the two germline ends. Germline V gives CDR1 MNHEY, CDR2 SVGAGI. DNA for the CDR3: TGTGCCAGCAGTTACCTAAGCGGAGATACGCAGTATTTT. Translated: CASSYLSGDTQYF.

This chain links TRBV6-1 with TRBJ2-7; D not resolved. Germline values: CDR1 MNHNS, CDR2 SASEGT. The CDR3 has 13 amino acids. Trimming shortened V by 4 bases and J by 2 bases, and 9 bases separated the two germline ends. This CDR3 reads CASSVRRTYEQYF. The CDR3 DNA follows: TGTGCCAGCAGTGTTAGACGAACCTACGAGCAGTACTTC.

The gene calls are TRBV2 and TRBJ1-2; D unresolved. Per germline, CDR1 SNHLY and CDR2 FYNNEI. V lost 8 bases and J 11 bases, leaving 12 bases between the germline ends. CDR3 length: 10 amino acids. The DNA for the CDR3 is TGTGCCAGCCTGTCCATTCAATACACCTTC. Translating it yields CASLSIQYTF.

This clone has just a few counts. This chain connects TRBV5-8 to TRBJ2-7, with TRBD1 matching over 10 bases. The germline V gene encodes CDR1 SGHTS and CDR2 YDEGEE. This CDR3 region has 15 residues. J gave up 3 bases and V 0 bases, and 3 bases lay outside the gene matches. The chain's CDR3 is CASSLAGQGRYEQYF. In nucleotides, the CDR3 is TGTGCCAGCAGCTTGGCGGGACAGGGGCGCTACGAGCAGTACTTC.

The genes are TRBV7-8 and TRBJ2-7; D is unresolved. Deletions cut 5 bases from V and 0 bases from J, with 14 bases between. The length of the CDR3 is 15 residues. The germline V gene has CDR1 SGHVS and CDR2 FQNEAQ. The chain's CDR3 is CASSIDNPSSYEQYF. CDR3 in DNA: TGTGCCAGCAGCATCGACAACCCCAGCTCCTACGAGCAGTACTTC.

The chain recombines TRBV27 with TRBJ1-5; D gene unclear. CDR1 and CDR2 (germline): MNHEY, SMNVEV (reference sequence). The length of the CDR3 is 15 residues. Trimming pared 2 bases from V and 4 bases from J, leaving 12 bases between. The CDR3 protein is CASSLIVGRNQPQHF. CDR3 in DNA: TGTGCCAGCAGTTTAATTGTGGGTAGAAATCAGCCCCAGCATTTT.

Only one count was recorded for this clone. V is TRBV27 and J is TRBJ1-4, with D possibly matching TRBD1 (5 bases). The CDR3 totals 15 residues. Germline V gene sequence: CDR1 MNHEY, CDR2 SMNVEV (reference sequence). Deletions cut 1 base from V and 5 bases from J, with 11 bases between. The CDR3 spells CASSLFRGLNEKLFF. In nucleotides, the CDR3 is TGTGCCAGCAGTTTATTCCGGGGACTCAATGAAAAACTGTTTTTT.

The V call is TRBV7-8, the J call TRBJ2-7, with D maybe TRBD1 (6 bases). This CDR3 contains 13 residues. Trimming cost V 5 bases and J 3 bases, with 11 bases left between them. Germline CDR1 is SGHVS and CDR2 is FQNEAQ. The DNA for the CDR3 is TGTGCCAGCAGCCCACCGGACAGCTACGAGCAGTACTTC. It codes for CASSPPDSYEQYF.

The V gene is TRBV11-2, the J gene TRBJ2-3; D gene uncertain. The V and J ends lost 0 bases and 2 bases respectively, with 3 bases between them. Germline V gives CDR1 SGHAT, CDR2 FQNNGV. The CDR3 is 13 amino acids. The CDR3: CASSLDPTDTQYF. CDR3 nucleotide sequence: TGTGCCAGCAGCTTAGACCCCACAGATACGCAGTATTTT. The whole variable domain, remainder taken from reference TRBV11-2 and TRBJ2-3, is EAGVAQSPRYKIIEKRQSVAFWCNPISGHATLYWYQQILGQGPKLLIQFQNNGVVDDSQLPKDRFSAERLKGVDSTLKIQPAKLEDSAVYLCASSLDPTDTQYFGPGTRLTVL.

This clone was detected once. The V gene is TRBV5-8, the J gene TRBJ1-5; D not resolved. CDR1 is SGHTS, CDR2 YDEGEE, per germline. V was shortened by 4 bases and J by 6 bases, with 5 bases between the two germline ends. CDR3 size: 11 residues. The CDR3 nucleotides read TGTGCCAGCAGCCCCTCTCAGCCCCAGCATTTT. Translation gives CASSPSQPQHF. The full variable domain, its missing parts supplied by reference TRBV5-8 and TRBJ1-5, is EAGVTQSPTHLIKTRGQQATLRCSPISGHTSVYWYQQALGLGLQFLLWYDEGEERNRGNFPPRFSGRQFPNYSSELNVNALELEDSALYLCASSPSQPQHFGDGTRLSIL.

The gene calls are TRBV11-3 and TRBJ1-1; TRBD1 agrees at 8 bases. The CDR3 has 13 amino acids. Trimming at V came to 5 bases and at J to 4 bases, leaving 3 bases not matched to a gene. CDR1 is SGHNT, CDR2 YENEEA, per germline. DNA of the CDR3: TGTGCCAGCAGCCCCGGGACAGGCACTGAAGCTTTCTTT. Translating it yields CASSPGTGTEAFF.

The CDR3 region is CASRSGAVNTEAFF. CDR3 DNA sequence: TGTGCCAGCAGGTCAGGGGCCGTGAACACTGAAGCTTTCTTT. V is TRBV6-5 and J is TRBJ1-1, with a weak D call TRBD1 (6 bases). Trimming cost V 6 bases and J 0 bases, with 11 bases left between them. This CDR3 has 14 amino acids. Germline loops: CDR1 MNHEY, CDR2 SVGAGI.